These T cell receptor beta chains were read from a single sample in a study of T cell responses to AZD1222 COVID-19 vaccine. Method: immunoSEQ multiplex PCR; TCRdb's copy keeps in-frame clones and lacks some. Of 180,000 or so clones listed, 92% are singletons. This material consisted of peripheral blood, taken 28 days after the second AZD1222 dose. The origin of the receptors is an adult who received the AZD1222 COVID-19 vaccine. CDR3s include the opening cysteine and the closing phenylalanine or tryptophan. The D gene is left open where the match is weak. A row's size may be missing; if present it is once, few, many or a size class.

.,TRBJ2-7,TRBV11-2,.,TGTGCCAGCAGCCCTGACAGGTTTTACGAGCAGTACTTC,CASSPDRFYEQYF
TRBD2,TRBJ2-5,TRBV6-1,.,TGTGCCAGCAGTGGAGGGGCAGCGGGGGAGCAAGAGACCCAGTACTTC,CASSGGAAGEQETQYF
.,TRBJ2-7,TRBV11-3,.,TGTGCCAGCAGCTTAGAATGGGGAGTGGACTACGAGCAGTACTTC,CASSLEWGVDYEQYF
.,TRBJ2-1,TRBV6-4,.,TGTGCCAGCAGTGACAAGGTTGACTCCTACAATGAGCAGTTCTTC,CASSDKVDSYNEQFF
.,TRBJ1-5,TRBV2,.,TGTGCCAGCAGGCCCAGGTCACTCGATCAGCCCCAGCATTTT,CASRPRSLDQPQHF
TRBD1,TRBJ1-5,TRBV7-2,.,TGTGCCAGCAGCTTCAGGACAGGGACGGATCAGCCCCAGCATTTT,CASSFRTGTDQPQHF
.,TRBJ1-5,TRBV18,.,TGTGCCAGCTCACTGGACAGTAGTCAGCCCCAGCATTTT,CASSLDSSQPQHF
.,TRBJ1-1,TRBV2,.,TGTGCCAGCAGTGATTTTTGGCAGGCCATGGAGGGATGGGACACTGAAGCTTTCTTT,CASSDFWQAMEGWDTEAFF
.,TRBJ1-6,TRBV3-1/TRBV3-2,.,TGTGCCAGCAGCCCCACAGCAAATTCACCCCTCCACTTT,CASSPTANSPLHF
TRBD1,TRBJ1-3,TRBV19,.,TGTGCCAGTAGCAAGGGACAGGTCAAACGCTCTGGAAACACCATATATTTT,CASSKGQVKRSGNTIYF
.,TRBJ1-2,TRBV6-5,.,TGTGCCAGCACGGGAGTAAGCTATGGCTACACCTTC,CASTGVSYGYTF
.,TRBJ1-1,TRBV14,.,TGTGCCAGCAGCCCCTTAGAGTTAGGTGAAGCTTTCTTT,CASSPLELGEAFF
.,TRBJ2-1,TRBV19,.,TGTGCCAGTAGTGAAGAGCGGAGCTCCTACAATGAGCAGTTCTTC,CASSEERSSYNEQFF
.,TRBJ1-4,TRBV6-5,.,TGTGCCAGCAGTTACTCGATCCCATCTGAAAAACTGTTTTTT,CASSYSIPSEKLFF
.,TRBJ1-5,TRBV7-8,.,TGTGCCAGCAGCTCAGTGGTTGGTAACAATCAGCCCCAGCATTTT,CASSSVVGNNQPQHF
TRBD1,TRBJ2-3,TRBV19,.,TGTGCCAGTAGAGAGACAGGGCTAAGCACAGATACGCAGTATTTT,CASRETGLSTDTQYF
.,TRBJ2-2,TRBV19,.,TGTGCCAGTAGTATAGATCGGGCCGGGGAGCTGTTTTTT,CASSIDRAGELFF
.,TRBJ1-5,TRBV19,.,TGTGCCAGTAGTATCCATAACCGATACGACGGGGGCCCTCAGCCCCAGCATTTT,CASSIHNRYDGGPQPQHF
TRBD1,TRBJ2-1,TRBV5-8,.,TGTGCCAGCAGCACCCGACAGGGTGACAATGAGCAGTTCTTC,CASSTRQGDNEQFF
.,TRBJ2-1,TRBV5-1,.,TGCGCCAGCAGCCCCGCCGGGACCCACAATGAGCAGTTCTTC,CASSPAGTHNEQFF
.,TRBJ2-3,TRBV15,once,TGTGCCACCAGCAGCGAGAGCTCCGGTACGCAGTATTTT,CATSSESSGTQYF
.,TRBJ2-3,TRBV9,.,TGTGCCAGCAGCGTAGCCTCCCGCGACGATACGCAGTATTTT,CASSVASRDDTQYF